The present TCR beta chain was sequenced within a study of shared clonotypes between healthy human individuals. Repertoires were generated with immunoSEQ multiplex PCR, while TCRdb's copy carries only in-frame clones and drops some. The table lists about 730,000 clones, over 60% of them singletons. Germline V gene sequence: CDR1 SEHNR, CDR2 FQNEAQ (reference sequence). Trimming left V 2 bases short and J 7 bases short, with 12 bases between. There are 14 residues in the CDR3. The receptor comes from a woman under 40 in good health. Sequenced: memory CD4+ T cells sorted from blood. Sample subset: CD45RA-negative fraction. This chain joins TRBV7-9 and TRBJ2-1; D is uncertain. The CDR3 nucleotides are TGTGCCAGCAGCTTATCCCAGCGATCTAATGAGCAGTTCTTC. Residues: CASSLSQRSNEQFF.